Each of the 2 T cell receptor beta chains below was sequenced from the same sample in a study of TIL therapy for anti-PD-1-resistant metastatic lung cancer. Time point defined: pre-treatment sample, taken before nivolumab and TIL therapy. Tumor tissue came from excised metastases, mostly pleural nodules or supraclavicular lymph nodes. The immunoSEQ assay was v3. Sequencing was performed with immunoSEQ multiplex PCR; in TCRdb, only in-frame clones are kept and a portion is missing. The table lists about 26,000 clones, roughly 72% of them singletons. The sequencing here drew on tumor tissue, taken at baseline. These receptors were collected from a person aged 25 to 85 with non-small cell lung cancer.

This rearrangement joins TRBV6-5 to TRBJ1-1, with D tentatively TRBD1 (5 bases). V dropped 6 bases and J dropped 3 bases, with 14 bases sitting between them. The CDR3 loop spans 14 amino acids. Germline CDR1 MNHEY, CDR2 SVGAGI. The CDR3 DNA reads TGTGCCAGCAGGAAGACAGATAGGGACACTGAAGCTTTCTTT. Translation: CASRKTDRDTEAFF.

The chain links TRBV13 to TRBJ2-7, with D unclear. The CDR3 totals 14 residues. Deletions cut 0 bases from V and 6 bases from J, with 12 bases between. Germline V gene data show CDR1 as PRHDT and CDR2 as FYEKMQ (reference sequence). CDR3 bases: TGTGCCAGCAGCTTAGGGTCACCGCTTGGCGAGCAGTACTTC. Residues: CASSLGSPLGEQYF.